Sequencing of this TCR beta chain was carried out in a study of blood T cell repertoires in COVID-19. Under the authors' procedure: Estimated nucleated cell counts came from reference gene primer amplification. TCRdb's table, derived via immunoSEQ multiplex PCR, lists solely in-frame clones and lacks some. The V and J calls and the clone size are those of that table, but D and trimming were determined from the DNA. In the table there are tens of thousands of clones, about nine tenths of which are singletons. Sequencing was done on a sample of peripheral blood. This TCR derives from a man aged 50-60 years with active or convalescent COVID-19.

The CDR3 DNA is TGTGCCAGCAGCTTAGCGGGAGTTTGGAATGAGCAGTTCTTC. Translation: CASSLAGVWNEQFF. The V and J genes are TRBV7-8 and TRBJ2-1; TRBD2 might be the D (5 bases). This CDR3 has 14 amino acids. The germline CDR1 and CDR2 sequences are SGHVS and FQNEAQ. The ends were cut back, 0 bases at V and 7 bases at J, with 10 bases in the middle. Drawing the rest from reference TRBV7-8 and TRBJ2-1, the complete variable domain is GAGVSQSPRYKVAKRGQDVALRCDPISGHVSLFWYQQALGQGPEFLTYFQNEAQLDKSGLPSDRFFAERPEGSVSTLKIQRTQQEDSAVYLCASSLAGVWNEQFFGPGTRLTVL.